This record concerns one T cell receptor beta chain sequence. In the original processing: Amplification of reference gene primers provided the estimated nucleated cell counts. Produced via immunoSEQ multiplex PCR; TCRdb's table is partial and in-frame only. V and J calls and clone size are given by that table; D and trimming were obtained from the DNA. The sample lists 300,000 to 350,000 clones; around 87% were seen once. The entry originates in a study of blood T cell repertoires in COVID-19. Study-wide context: Some COVID-19 samples were acute and others convalescent; all came from the United States, Italy and Spain. T cells, B-cell-depleted T cells, or PBMCs supplied cDNA or gDNA.

Trimming stripped 3 bases from V and 6 bases from J, with 15 bases between. Germline loops: CDR1 SQVTM, CDR2 ANQGSEA. There are 14 residues in the CDR3. The chain carries TRBV29-1 and TRBJ2-1; perhaps TRBD2 as D (6 bases). Sample: PBMCs or T cells enriched from blood (not recorded which). This clonotype originated in a woman aged 18-29 years with acute COVID-19. The CDR3 protein is CSVDGLASSNEQFF. CDR3 coding DNA: TGCAGCGTTGACGGGCTAGCGAGTTCCAATGAGCAGTTCTTC.